These T cell receptor beta chains were read from a single sample in a study of shared clonotypes between healthy human individuals. Sequencing was performed with immunoSEQ multiplex PCR; in TCRdb, only in-frame clones are kept and a portion is missing. The table lists hundreds of thousands of clones, roughly 96% of them singletons. Specimen: naive CD8+ T cells sorted from blood. These receptors were collected from a woman in her thirties in good health. The CDR3 runs from the conserved cysteine through the conserved F or W. A D gene is named only where the DNA matches it firmly. Not every row has a clone size; where given, it reads once, few, many or a size class.

size	D	J	V	DNA	CDR3
.	.	TRBJ2-2	TRBV7-9	TGTGCCAGCAGCTTAGGGGAGAGGACCGGGGAGCTGTTTTTT	CASSLGERTGELFF
.	TRBD2	TRBJ2-7	TRBV27	TGTGCCAGCAGTTCAACTAGCGGATACGAGCAGTACTTC	CASSSTSGYEQYF
.	.	TRBJ2-1	TRBV9	TGTGCCAGCAGCGAGGACCGGGATGGAGGGCACAATGAGCAGTTCTTC	CASSEDRDGGHNEQFF
.	TRBD1	TRBJ1-2	TRBV27	TGTGCCAGCAGTTTAAGTTATCCAGGGGGGAACTATGGCTACACCTTC	CASSLSYPGGNYGYTF
.	.	TRBJ2-5	TRBV5-4	TGTGCCAGCAGCTTAGATCCGGACCCTGGGGAGACCCAGTACTTC	CASSLDPDPGETQYF
.	TRBD2	TRBJ2-2	TRBV7-8	TGTGCCAGCACGGGGACTAGCTCCTACACCGGGGAGCTGTTTTTT	CASTGTSSYTGELFF
.	.	TRBJ1-5	TRBV9	TGTGCCAGCAGCGGTCGGAATAGCAATCAGCCCCAGCATTTT	CASSGRNSNQPQHF
few	.	TRBJ2-7	TRBV7-9	TGTGCCAGCAGCTCGCCCGACAGGGAGGGGAACGAGCAGTACTTC	CASSSPDREGNEQYF
.	.	TRBJ2-7	TRBV9	TGTGCCAGCAGCGAGGGACCCATGGGCGAGCAGTACTTC	CASSEGPMGEQYF
.	.	TRBJ2-3	TRBV4-1	TGCGCCAGCAGCCAAGAGGGTATCGGGCCCGATACGCAGTATTTT	CASSQEGIGPDTQYF
once	.	TRBJ2-7	TRBV4-1	TGCGCCAGCAGCCAAGGTCGGGCAGGGGTCGGGTCCGAGCAGTACTTC	CASSQGRAGVGSEQYF
.	.	TRBJ1-2	TRBV28	TGTGCCAGCAGTTTATACCAGGAAGCTAACTATGGCTACACCTTC	CASSLYQEANYGYTF
.	.	TRBJ2-7	TRBV30	TGTGCCTGGAGTCCCAGGGTCTATCCGCCCTACGAGCAGTACTTC	CAWSPRVYPPYEQYF
.	TRBD2	TRBJ2-7	TRBV29-1	TGCAGCGCTTTAGCGGGACGTTCCTACGAGCAGTACTTC	CSALAGRSYEQYF
.	TRBD2	TRBJ2-1	TRBV27	TGTGCCAGCAGTCCCGGGACTAGCGGGAGGGTAAATGAGCAGTTCTTC	CASSPGTSGRVNEQFF
.	.	TRBJ2-1	TRBV10-3	TGTGCCATCAGTGAGGCAGGGGCTCCGTTCAATGAGCAGTTCTTC	CAISEAGAPFNEQFF
.	.	TRBJ2-3	TRBV10-2	TGCGCCAGCAGTGACGGGATAGCGTCAGATACGCAGTATTTT	CASSDGIASDTQYF
.	.	TRBJ2-7	TRBV6-1	TGTGCCAGCAGTGCAGGGACAATTTCCTACGAGCAGTACTTC	CASSAGTISYEQYF
once	.	TRBJ2-3	TRBV9	TGTGCCAGCAGCGTAGTAATTGGGACGGCGAGTAGTTCAGATACGCAGTATTTT	CASSVVIGTASSSDTQYF
.	.	TRBJ2-7	TRBV15	TGTGCCACCAGCAGGGCCACCGGGACTCGCCTGATGGAGCAGTACTTC	CATSRATGTRLMEQYF
.	.	TRBJ2-2	TRBV10-1	TGCGCCAGCAGTGCAGGCTACTACACCGGGGAGCTGTTTTTT	CASSAGYYTGELFF
.	TRBD1	TRBJ1-5	TRBV6-5	TGTGCCAGCAGGCTGAGGCCAGGGGGAAATCAGCCCCAGCATTTT	CASRLRPGGNQPQHF
.	.	TRBJ2-3	TRBV2	TGTGCCAGCAGTGGCGTTAGTTCTTCAGATACGCAGTATTTT	CASSGVSSSDTQYF
.	.	TRBJ1-5	TRBV30	TGTGCCTGGAGTGCCAGTGTTTCCTCCCCTGGGCGTCAGCCCCAGCATTTT	CAWSASVSSPGRQPQHF
few	.	TRBJ1-2	TRBV9	TGTGCCAGCAGCGTAGCCACGGGGACGGCCGAAGCTAACTATGGCTACACCTTC	CASSVATGTAEANYGYTF
.	.	TRBJ1-2	TRBV7-2	TGTGCCAGCAGCTTAGCTGCCCCGGAGGGGGGGGCATGGGGCTACACCTTC	CASSLAAPEGGAWGYTF
.	TRBD1	TRBJ2-7	TRBV28	TGTGCCAGCAGTACTACTAGACAGGGCCATTACGAGCAGTACTTC	CASSTTRQGHYEQYF
.	.	TRBJ2-7	TRBV2	TGTGCCAGCAACCCGGACGTTAGTACCTACGAGCAGTACTTC	CASNPDVSTYEQYF
.	.	TRBJ2-5	TRBV27	TGTGCCAGCAGCCATAGAGGGGAGGCCCAGTACTTC	CASSHRGEAQYF
.	.	TRBJ2-7	TRBV2	TGTGCCAGCAGCGCGGGACATAGCTACGAGCAGTACTTC	CASSAGHSYEQYF
.	.	TRBJ1-3	TRBV30	TGTGCCTGGAGTGTCGGCAGGGTCAGAGGAAACACCATATATTTT	CAWSVGRVRGNTIYF
.	.	TRBJ2-7	TRBV5-1	TGCGCCAGCAGCTACGGACTTCGGTACGAGCAGTACTTC	CASSYGLRYEQYF
.	.	TRBJ2-7	TRBV27	TGTGCCAGCAGTTTATCCCTGGGTCACAACTACGAGCAGTACTTC	CASSLSLGHNYEQYF
.	TRBD1	TRBJ2-3	TRBV7-2	TGTGCCAGCAGCCAGGCCAGGCACCGCACAGGGGATAGGACAGATACGCAGTATTTT	CASSQARHRTGDRTDTQYF
once	.	TRBJ2-7	TRBV16	TGTGCCAGCAGCCAATTACTAGACTACGAGCAGTACTTC	CASSQLLDYEQYF